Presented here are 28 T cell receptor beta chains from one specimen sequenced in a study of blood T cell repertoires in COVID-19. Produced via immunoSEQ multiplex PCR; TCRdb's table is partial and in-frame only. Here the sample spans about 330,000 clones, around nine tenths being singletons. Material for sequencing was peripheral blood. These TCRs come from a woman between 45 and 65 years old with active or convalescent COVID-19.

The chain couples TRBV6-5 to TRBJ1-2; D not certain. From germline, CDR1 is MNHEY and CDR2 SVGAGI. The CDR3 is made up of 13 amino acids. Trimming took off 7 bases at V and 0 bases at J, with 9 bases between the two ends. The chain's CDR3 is CASTPETNYGYTF. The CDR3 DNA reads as TGTGCCAGCACCCCAGAAACTAACTATGGCTACACCTTC.

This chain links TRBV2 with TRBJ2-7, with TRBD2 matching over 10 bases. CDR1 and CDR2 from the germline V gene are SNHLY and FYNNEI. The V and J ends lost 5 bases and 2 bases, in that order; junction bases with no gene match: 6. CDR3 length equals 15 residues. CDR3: CASSSFSGGTYEQYF. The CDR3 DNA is TGTGCCAGCAGTAGTTTTAGCGGGGGGACCTACGAGCAGTACTTC.

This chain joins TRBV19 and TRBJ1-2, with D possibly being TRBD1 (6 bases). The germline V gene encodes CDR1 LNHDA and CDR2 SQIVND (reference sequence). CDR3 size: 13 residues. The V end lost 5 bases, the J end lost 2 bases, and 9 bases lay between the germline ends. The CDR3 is CASSYGQNYGYTF. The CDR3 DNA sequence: TGTGCCAGTAGTTACGGACAGAACTATGGCTACACCTTC.

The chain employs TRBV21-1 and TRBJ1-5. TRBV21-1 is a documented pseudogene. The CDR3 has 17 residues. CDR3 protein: CASSKGCVGGSGQPQHF. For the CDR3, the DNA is TGTGCCAGCAGCAAAGGGTGTGTGGGGGGTAGTGGTCAGCCCCAGCATTTT.

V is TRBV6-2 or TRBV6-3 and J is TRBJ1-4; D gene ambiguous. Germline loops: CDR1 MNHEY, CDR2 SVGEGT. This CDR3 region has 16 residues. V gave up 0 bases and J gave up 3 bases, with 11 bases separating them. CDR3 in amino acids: CASSYSLLRSNEKLFF. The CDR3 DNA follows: TGTGCCAGCAGTTACTCCCTATTGCGATCTAATGAAAAACTGTTTTTT.

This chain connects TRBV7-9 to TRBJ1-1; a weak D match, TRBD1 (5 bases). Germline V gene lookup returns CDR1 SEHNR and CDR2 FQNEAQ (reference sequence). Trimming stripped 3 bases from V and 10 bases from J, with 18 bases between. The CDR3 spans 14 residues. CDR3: CASSLDGWGTGAFF. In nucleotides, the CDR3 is TGTGCCAGCAGCTTGGATGGATGGGGTACAGGAGCTTTCTTT.

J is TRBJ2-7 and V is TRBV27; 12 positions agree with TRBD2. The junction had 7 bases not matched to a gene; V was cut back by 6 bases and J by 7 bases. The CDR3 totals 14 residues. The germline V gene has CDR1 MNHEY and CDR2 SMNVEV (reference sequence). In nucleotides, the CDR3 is TGTGCCAGCAGCCGATGGACTAGCGGGAAAGAGCAGTACTTC. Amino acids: CASSRWTSGKEQYF.

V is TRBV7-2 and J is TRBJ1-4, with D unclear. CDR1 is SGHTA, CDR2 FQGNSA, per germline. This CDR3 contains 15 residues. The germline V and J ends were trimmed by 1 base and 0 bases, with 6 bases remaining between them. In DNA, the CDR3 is TGTGCCAGCAGCTTAGGAGGAACAACTAATGAAAAACTGTTTTTT. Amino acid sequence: CASSLGGTTNEKLFF. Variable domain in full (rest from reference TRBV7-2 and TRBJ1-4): GAGVSQSPSNKVTEKGKDVELRCDPISGHTALYWYRQSLGQGLEFLIYFQGNSAPDKSGLPSDRFSAERTGGSVSTLTIQRTQQEDSAVYLCASSLGGTTNEKLFFGSGTQLSVL.

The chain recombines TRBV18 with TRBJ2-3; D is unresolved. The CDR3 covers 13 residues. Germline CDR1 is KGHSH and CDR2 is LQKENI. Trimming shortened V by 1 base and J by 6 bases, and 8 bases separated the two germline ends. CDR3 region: CASSPLGWDTQYF. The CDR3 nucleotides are TGTGCCAGCTCACCACTCGGGTGGGATACGCAGTATTTT.

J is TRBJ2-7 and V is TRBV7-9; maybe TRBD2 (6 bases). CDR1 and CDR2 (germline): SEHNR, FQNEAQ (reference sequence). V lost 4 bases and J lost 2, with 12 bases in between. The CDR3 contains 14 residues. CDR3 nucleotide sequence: TGTGCCAGCAGCTCAGGCGGCGGGGCCTACGAGCAGTACTTC. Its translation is CASSSGGGAYEQYF.

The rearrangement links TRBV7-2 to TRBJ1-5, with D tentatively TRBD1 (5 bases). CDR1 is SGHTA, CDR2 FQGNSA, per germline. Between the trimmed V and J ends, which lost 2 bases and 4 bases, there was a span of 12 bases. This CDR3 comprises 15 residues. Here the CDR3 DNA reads TGTGCCAGCAGCTTATGGGGGGGAGGGAATCAGCCCCAGCATTTT. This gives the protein CASSLWGGGNQPQHF.

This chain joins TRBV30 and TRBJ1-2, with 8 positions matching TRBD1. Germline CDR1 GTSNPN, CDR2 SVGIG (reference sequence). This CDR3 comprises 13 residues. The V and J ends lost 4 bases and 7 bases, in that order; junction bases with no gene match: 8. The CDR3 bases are TGTGCCTGGACTACGGACAGGGCTGGTGGCTACACCTTC. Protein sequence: CAWTTDRAGGYTF.

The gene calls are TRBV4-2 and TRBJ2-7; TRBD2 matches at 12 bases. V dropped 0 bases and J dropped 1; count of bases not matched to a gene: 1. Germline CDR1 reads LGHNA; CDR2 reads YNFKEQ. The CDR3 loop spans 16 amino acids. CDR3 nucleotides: TGTGCCAGCAGCCAAGAACTAGCGGGAGGATCCTACGAGCAGTACTTC. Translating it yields CASSQELAGGSYEQYF.

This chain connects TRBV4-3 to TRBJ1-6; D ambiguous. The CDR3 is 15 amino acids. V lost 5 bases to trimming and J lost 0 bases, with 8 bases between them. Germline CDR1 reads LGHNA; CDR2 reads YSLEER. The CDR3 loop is CASSSDISYNSPLHF. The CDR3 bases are TGCGCCAGCAGCTCCGACATCTCCTATAATTCACCCCTCCACTTT.

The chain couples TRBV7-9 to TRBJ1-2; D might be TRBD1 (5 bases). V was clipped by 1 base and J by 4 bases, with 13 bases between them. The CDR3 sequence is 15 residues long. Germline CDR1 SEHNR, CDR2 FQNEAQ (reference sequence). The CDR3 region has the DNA TGTGCCAGCAGCTTAGTGGAGGGGCCGGGCTATGGCTACACCTTC. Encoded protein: CASSLVEGPGYGYTF.

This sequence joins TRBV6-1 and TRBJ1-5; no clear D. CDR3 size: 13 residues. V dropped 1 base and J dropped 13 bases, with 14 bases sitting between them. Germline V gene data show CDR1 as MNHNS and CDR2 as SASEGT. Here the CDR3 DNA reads TGTGCCAGCAGTGAAGGATCCCCAGGTTCGCAGCATTTT. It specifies CASSEGSPGSQHF.

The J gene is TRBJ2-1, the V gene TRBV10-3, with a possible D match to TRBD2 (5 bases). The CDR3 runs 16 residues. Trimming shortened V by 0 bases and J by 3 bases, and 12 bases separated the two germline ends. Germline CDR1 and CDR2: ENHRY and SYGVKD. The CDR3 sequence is CAISESTGLVYNEQFF. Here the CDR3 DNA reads TGTGCCATCAGTGAGTCGACCGGACTGGTCTACAATGAGCAGTTCTTC.

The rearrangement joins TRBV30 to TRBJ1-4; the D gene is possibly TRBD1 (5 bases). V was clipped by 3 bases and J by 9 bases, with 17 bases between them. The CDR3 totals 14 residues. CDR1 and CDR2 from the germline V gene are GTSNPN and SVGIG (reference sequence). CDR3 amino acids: CAWSHVQGGQKLFF. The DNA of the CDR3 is TGTGCCTGGAGCCACGTCCAGGGAGGGCAAAAACTGTTTTTT.

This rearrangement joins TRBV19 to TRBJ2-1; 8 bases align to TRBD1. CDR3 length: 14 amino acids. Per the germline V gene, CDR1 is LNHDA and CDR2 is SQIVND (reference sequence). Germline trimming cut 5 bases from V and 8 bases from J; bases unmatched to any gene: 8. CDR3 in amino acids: CASSLGQGWDEQFF. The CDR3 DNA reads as TGTGCCAGTAGTCTCGGACAGGGTTGGGATGAGCAGTTCTTC.

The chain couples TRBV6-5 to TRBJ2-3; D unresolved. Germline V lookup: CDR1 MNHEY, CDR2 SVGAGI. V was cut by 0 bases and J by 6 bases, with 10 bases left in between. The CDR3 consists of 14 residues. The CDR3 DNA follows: TGTGCCAGCAGTTACTCGACCCCAGCGGATACGCAGTATTTT. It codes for CASSYSTPADTQYF.

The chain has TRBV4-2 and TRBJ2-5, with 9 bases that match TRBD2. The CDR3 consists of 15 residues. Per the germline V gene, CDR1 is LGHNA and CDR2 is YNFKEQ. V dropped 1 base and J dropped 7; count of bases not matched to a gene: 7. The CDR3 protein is CASSQGGAGGMTQYF. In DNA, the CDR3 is TGTGCCAGCAGCCAAGGGGGAGCGGGGGGCATGACCCAGTACTTC.

CDR3 in amino acids: CSVGDRNYGYTF. The CDR3 DNA is TGCAGCGTTGGGGACAGGAACTATGGCTACACCTTC. J is TRBJ1-2 and V is TRBV29-1; TRBD1 matches 8 bases. The CDR3 has 12 residues. V gave up 4 bases and J gave up 2 bases; unmatched junction bases: 0. CDR1 SQVTM and CDR2 ANQGSEA come from the germline V gene.

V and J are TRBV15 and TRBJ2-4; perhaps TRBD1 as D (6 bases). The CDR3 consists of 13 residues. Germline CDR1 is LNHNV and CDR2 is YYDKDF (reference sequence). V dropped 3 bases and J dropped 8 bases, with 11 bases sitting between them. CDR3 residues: CATSRGAEDIQYF. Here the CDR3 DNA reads TGTGCCACCAGCAGGGGGGCAGAGGACATTCAGTACTTC.

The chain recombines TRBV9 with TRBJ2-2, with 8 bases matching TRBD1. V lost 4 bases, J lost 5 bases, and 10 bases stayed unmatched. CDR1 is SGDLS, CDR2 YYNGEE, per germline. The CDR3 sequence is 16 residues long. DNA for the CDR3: TGTGCCAGCAGCTCGTGGACAGGGAGCCGGACCGGGGAGCTGTTTTTT. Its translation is CASSSWTGSRTGELFF.

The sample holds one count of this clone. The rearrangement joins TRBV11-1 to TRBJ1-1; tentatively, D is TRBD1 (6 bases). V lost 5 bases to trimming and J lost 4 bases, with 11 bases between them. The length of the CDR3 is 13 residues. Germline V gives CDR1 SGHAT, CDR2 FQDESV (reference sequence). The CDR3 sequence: CASSAGQITEAFF. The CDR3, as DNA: TGTGCCAGCAGCGCCGGACAGATCACTGAAGCTTTCTTT.

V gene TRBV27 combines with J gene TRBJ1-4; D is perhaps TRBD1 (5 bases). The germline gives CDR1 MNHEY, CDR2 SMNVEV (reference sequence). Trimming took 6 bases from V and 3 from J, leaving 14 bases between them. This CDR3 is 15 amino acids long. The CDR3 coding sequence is TGTGCCAGCAGGGGGGGAGGGGCCCCTAATGAAAAACTGTTTTTT. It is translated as CASRGGGAPNEKLFF.

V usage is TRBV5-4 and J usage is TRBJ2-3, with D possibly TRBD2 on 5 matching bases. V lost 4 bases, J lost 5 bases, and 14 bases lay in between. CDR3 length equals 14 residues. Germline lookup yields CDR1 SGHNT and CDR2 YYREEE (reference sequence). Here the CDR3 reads CASSVPSAVDTQYF. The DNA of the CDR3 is TGTGCCAGCAGCGTCCCCTCAGCGGTAGATACGCAGTATTTT.

DNA for the CDR3: TGTGCCACCAGTGATCCACGGGAACTCTACAATGAGCAGTTCTTC. Encoded protein: CATSDPRELYNEQFF. The chain employs TRBV24-1 and TRBJ2-1; maybe TRBD2 (5 bases). Germline CDR1 and CDR2: KGHDR and SFDVKD. The CDR3 consists of 15 residues. V shed 3 bases and J shed 3 bases, with 11 bases lying between them.